This T cell receptor (beta chain) derives from a study of OX40 agonist ivuxolimab in advanced cancers. Broader study findings: Normalized T-cell clonal expansion was also low in some nonresponders.

TCRdb's copy holds only in-frame clones and misses some; the assay was immunoSEQ multiplex PCR. The sample has tens of thousands of clones, roughly four fifths seen once. Trimming took off 0 bases at V and 4 bases at J, with 10 bases between the two ends. The CDR3 contains 15 residues. In germline, CDR1 is SGHAT, CDR2 FQNNGV. Remarks on this clone: The antigen is undetermined.

This TCR was sampled from an adult with an advanced solid tumor such as melanoma, head and neck, liver or kidney cancer. The input for sequencing was CD4+ or CD8+ T cells sorted from blood, taken in a trial of the OX40 agonist ivuxolimab. The chain recombines TRBV11-2 with TRBJ1-5, with D hard to call. The CDR3 here is CASSLDPGRNQPQHF. CDR3 DNA: TGTGCCAGCAGCTTAGATCCTGGCAGGAATCAGCCCCAGCATTTT.